Each of the 24 T cell receptor beta chains below was sequenced from the same sample in a study of shared clonotypes between healthy human individuals. CD45RO-negative CD8 cells positively selected for CCR7 made up the naive population, which excluded terminally differentiated effector memory CD45RA+ cells. Only in-frame clones appear in the TCRdb table, and some are missing; sequencing was by immunoSEQ multiplex PCR. The data show more than 2 million clones, roughly 95% seen once. The sample taken for sequencing was naive CD8+ T cells from PBMCs. The origin of the receptors is a man aged 18 to 29 in good health. Some clones in this sample may be carry-over from other donors' samples.

The chain has TRBV5-1 and TRBJ1-1; no reliable D call. Germline lookup yields CDR1 SGHRS and CDR2 YFSETQ. CDR3 length: 16 residues. Trimming pared 4 bases from V and 0 bases from J, leaving 16 bases between. This chain's CDR3 is CASSPSPGVLNTEAFF. DNA of the CDR3: TGCGCCAGCAGCCCATCCCCCGGGGTCCTGAACACTGAAGCTTTCTTT.

This chain uses TRBV5-1 with TRBJ2-7, with TRBD1 as a possible D gene (6 bases). The V gene's germline CDR1 is SGHRS and CDR2 YFSETQ. The length of the CDR3 is 17 residues. V was clipped by 3 bases and J by 1 base, with 20 bases between them. Here the CDR3 DNA reads TGCGCCAGCAGCTCCGCCGGGGTAGCAGGGGAGTCCTACGAGCAGTACTTC. Protein: CASSSAGVAGESYEQYF.

This sequence joins TRBV6-5 and TRBJ2-1; no clear D gene. Germline CDR1 MNHEY, CDR2 SVGAGI. The CDR3 runs to 13 residues. V lost 6 bases and J 8 bases, leaving 14 bases between the germline ends. This chain's CDR3 is CASRLGPWDEQFF. The CDR3 region has the DNA TGTGCCAGCAGACTTGGACCTTGGGATGAGCAGTTCTTC.

The V and J genes are TRBV28 and TRBJ1-1, with no clear D. Trimming took 1 base from V and 4 from J, leaving 7 bases between them. The CDR3 extends over 13 amino acids. Germline-derived CDR1 and CDR2 are MDHEN and SYDVKM. The CDR3 loop is CASSLFSPTEAFF. For the CDR3, the DNA is TGTGCCAGCAGTTTATTCTCCCCCACTGAAGCTTTCTTT.

A remark on this clone: This sample includes further DNA sequences coding for the same CDR3. The chain joins TRBV19 to TRBJ2-3; D gene ambiguous. Germline CDR1 and CDR2: LNHDA and SQIVND (reference sequence). V dropped 1 base and J dropped 6 bases, with 5 bases sitting between them. The CDR3 has 12 residues. CDR3 amino acids: CASSIGGDTQYF. The CDR3 nucleotides are TGTGCCAGTAGTATAGGTGGGGATACGCAGTATTTT.

In DNA, the CDR3 is TGTGCCAGCAGCTCAGAGGCCGGGACAGGATTCTACGAGCAGTACTTC. Translated: CASSSEAGTGFYEQYF. The chain joins TRBV7-6 to TRBJ2-7, with 8 bases lining up with TRBD1. Trimming at V came to 4 bases and at J to 3 bases, leaving 11 bases not matched to a gene. The germline V gene encodes CDR1 SGHVS and CDR2 FNYEAQ. This CDR3 has 16 amino acids.

The chain uses TRBV9 and TRBJ2-7; D is ambiguous. V was cut by 0 bases and J by 3 bases, with 7 bases left in between. Germline V gene data show CDR1 as SGDLS and CDR2 as YYNGEE. CDR3 length: 13 amino acids. The CDR3 here is CASSVAENYEQYF. The CDR3 coding sequence is TGTGCCAGCAGCGTAGCGGAGAACTACGAGCAGTACTTC. The full variable domain, rest sourced from reference TRBV9 and TRBJ2-7, is DSGVTQTPKHLITATGQRVTLRCSPRSGDLSVYWYQQSLDQGLQFLIQYYNGEERAKGNILERFSAQQFPDLHSELNLSSLELGDSALYFCASSVAENYEQYFGPGTRLTVT.

The chain joins TRBV7-9 to TRBJ1-2; 9 bases align to TRBD1. The CDR3 is made up of 15 amino acids. The germline gives CDR1 SEHNR, CDR2 FQNEAQ (reference sequence). The trim removed 1 base at V and 4 bases at J, leaving 4 bases unmatched. The CDR3 reads CASSLDRGQVYGYTF. CDR3 nucleotides: TGTGCCAGCAGCTTAGACAGGGGGCAGGTCTATGGCTACACCTTC.

The chain employs TRBV7-2 and TRBJ2-7; 11 bases agree with TRBD2. Trimming cost V 1 base and J 5 bases; bases outside gene matches: 4. The germline V gene has CDR1 SGHTA and CDR2 FQGNSA. This CDR3 has 15 amino acids. DNA for the CDR3: TGTGCCAGCAGCTTAGTAGCGGGAGGGCAAAACGAGCAGTACTTC. This encodes CASSLVAGGQNEQYF.

V and J are TRBV7-9 and TRBJ1-1; D is unclear. This CDR3 is built from 13 residues. Trimming removed 2 bases at V and 1 base at J, with 5 bases between. Germline CDR1 SEHNR, CDR2 FQNEAQ (reference sequence). CDR3 sequence (DNA): TGTGCCAGCAGCTTAAAGACGAACACTGAAGCTTTCTTT. Amino acids: CASSLKTNTEAFF.

This clone was detected once. Other nucleotide sequences in the sample specify the same CDR3. The V and J genes are TRBV29-1 and TRBJ2-1; D is ambiguous. The CDR3 is 14 amino acids. From germline, CDR1 is SQVTM and CDR2 ANQGSEA. V lost 1 base, J lost 3 bases, and 10 bases lay in between. CDR3 bases: TGCAGCGTTGAAGTGGGTGGGCTCTACAATGAGCAGTTCTTC. Its protein is CSVEVGGLYNEQFF.

The rearrangement uses TRBV2 and TRBJ2-3; D gene uncertain. V gave up 8 bases and J gave up 3 bases, with 6 bases separating them. Germline V gene data show CDR1 as SNHLY and CDR2 as FYNNEI. This CDR3 spans 11 amino acids. CDR3 bases: TGTGCCAGCGAGGAGACAGATACGCAGTATTTT. It specifies CASEETDTQYF.

The chain couples TRBV6-4 to TRBJ2-4, with 8 bases fitting TRBD1. Germline V lookup: CDR1 MRHNA, CDR2 SNTAGT. Trimming removed 7 bases from V and 0 bases from J; junction bases left unmatched: 5. This CDR3 has 15 residues. The CDR3 DNA reads TGTGCCAGCACCTTGGACAGGGCAGCCAAAAACATTCAGTACTTC. It yields the protein CASTLDRAAKNIQYF.

V is TRBV27 and J is TRBJ2-1; D is possibly TRBD2 (6 bases). Trimming took 6 bases from V and 9 from J, leaving 21 bases between them. The CDR3 loop spans 15 amino acids. Germline loops: CDR1 MNHEY, CDR2 SMNVEV (reference sequence). The CDR3, as DNA: TGTGCCAGCAGCTTGAGTCGGGAGTCGATTGGTGAGCAGTTCTTC. Its protein product is CASSLSRESIGEQFF.

The chain has TRBV7-9 and TRBJ2-1, with 9 bases that match TRBD2. The ends lost 1 base at V and 10 bases at J; junction bases unmatched: 8. The CDR3 runs to 15 residues. Germline-derived CDR1 and CDR2 are SEHNR and FQNEAQ (reference sequence). CDR3 sequence reads: CASSLGVAGVGEQFF. The CDR3 DNA reads as TGTGCCAGCAGCTTAGGGGTAGCGGGAGTGGGAGAGCAGTTCTTC.

This chain connects TRBV25-1 to TRBJ2-3; D gene unclear. This CDR3 region has 13 residues. The V and J ends lost 5 bases and 5 bases respectively, with 11 bases between them. Germline V gives CDR1 MGHDK, CDR2 SYGVNS. In DNA form, the CDR3 reads TGTGCCAGCAGTTTTAGTTTTCGAGATACGCAGTATTTT. This gives the protein CASSFSFRDTQYF.

On this clone itself: This may arise from a read error, as a much more abundant clone is one base away. Other nucleotide sequences in the sample specify the same CDR3. The chain employs TRBV19 and TRBJ1-5, with D maybe TRBD1 (5 bases). V shed 3 bases and J shed 2 bases, with 8 bases lying between them. This CDR3 region has 14 residues. Germline-derived CDR1 and CDR2 are LNHDA and SQIVND (reference sequence). The CDR3 loop is CASSIRDRNQPQHF. The CDR3, as DNA: TGTGCCAGTAGTATCAGGGATCGCAATCAGCCCCAGCATTTT.

V gene TRBV15 combines with J gene TRBJ2-7, with 13 nucleotides matching TRBD2. The V gene's germline CDR1 is LNHNV and CDR2 YYDKDF (reference sequence). J lost 1 base, V lost 0 bases, and 6 bases had no gene match. The CDR3 extends over 18 amino acids. The CDR3 here is CATSRDSGTSGISYEQYF. CDR3 DNA sequence: TGTGCCACCAGCAGAGATTCCGGGACTAGCGGGATATCCTACGAGCAGTACTTC.

The chain employs TRBV25-1 and TRBJ2-3; 8 nucleotides match TRBD2. This CDR3 spans 15 amino acids. The germline V gene encodes CDR1 MGHDK and CDR2 SYGVNS. The trim removed 2 bases at V and 3 bases at J, leaving 4 bases unmatched. DNA for the CDR3: TGTGCCAGCAGTGAACGGAGCGGGAGAACAGATACGCAGTATTTT. The encoded protein is CASSERSGRTDTQYF.

To note about this clone: The same CDR3 can be traced to other DNA sequences in this sample. The chain is built from TRBV6-5 and TRBJ2-5; D uncertain. Trimming shortened V by 6 bases and J by 4 bases, and 6 bases separated the two germline ends. The germline V gene encodes CDR1 MNHEY and CDR2 SVGAGI. The CDR3 runs 11 residues. CDR3 coding DNA: TGTGCCAGCAGCTTCGGAGAGACCCAGTACTTC. It encodes CASSFGETQYF.

Regarding this clone: Other DNA sequences within the sample encode an identical CDR3. The rearrangement links TRBV4-2 to TRBJ2-7, with 8 bases lining up with TRBD1. The CDR3 runs to 14 residues. V was clipped by 1 base and J by 4 bases; unmatched bases: 3. Germline V CDR1 and CDR2: LGHNA, YNFKEQ. The CDR3 reads CASSQAGQGYEQYF. The CDR3 nucleotides read TGTGCCAGCAGCCAAGCCGGACAGGGTTACGAGCAGTACTTC.

With regard to this clone: Other DNA sequences in the sample encode the same CDR3. V usage is TRBV28 and J usage is TRBJ2-7; the match to TRBD1 covers 11 bases. Germline V gene data show CDR1 as MDHEN and CDR2 as SYDVKM. Losses at the gene ends were 6 bases for V and 2 bases for J; bases not matched to a gene: 0. The CDR3 sequence is 13 residues long. CDR3 bases: TGTGCCAGCAGGGGACAGGGGGCCTACGAGCAGTACTTC. It yields the protein CASRGQGAYEQYF.

With respect to this clone: Other DNA sequences from this sample encode an identical CDR3 as well. This rearrangement joins TRBV19 to TRBJ2-1; the D is unclear. Germline values: CDR1 LNHDA, CDR2 SQIVND (reference sequence). The CDR3 runs 13 residues. Trimming removed 3 bases at V and 3 bases at J, with 6 bases between. Here the CDR3 reads CASSILGYNEQFF. The CDR3 DNA reads TGTGCCAGTAGTATTCTGGGCTACAATGAGCAGTTCTTC.

CDR3 bases: TGTGCCAGCATGGAATACAATGAGCAGTTCTTC. Translating gives CASMEYNEQFF. This rearrangement joins TRBV25-1 to TRBJ2-1; no clear D. Germline CDR1 and CDR2: MGHDK and SYGVNS. V dropped 7 bases and J dropped 4 bases, with 5 bases sitting between them. This CDR3 spans 11 amino acids.